This is a list of T cell receptor beta chains from one sample in a study of blood T cell repertoires in COVID-19. Repertoires were generated with immunoSEQ multiplex PCR, while TCRdb's copy carries only in-frame clones and drops some. The sample has 160,000 or so clones, less than 85% seen once. Material: peripheral blood. These receptors all stem from an older woman with COVID-19, enrolled during active disease. Each CDR3 is given with its conserved first and last residue. D genes are given only for firm matches.

TRBV27,16,TRBD1,TRBJ1-5,CASSSRQGLSNQPQHF
TRBV19,13,-,TRBJ2-2,CASRRGDTGELFF
TRBV7-9,14,TRBD1,TRBJ2-5,CASSGGQYQETQYF
TRBV29-1,14,-,TRBJ2-1,CSVDLSGMYNEQFF
TRBV14,16,TRBD1,TRBJ1-6,CASSQTDRVGHSPLHF
TRBV27,15,TRBD1,TRBJ1-5,CASSLSAGGSQPQHF
TRBV29-1,13,-,TRBJ2-5,CSVVFRRAETQYF
TRBV11-2,13,-,TRBJ1-5,CASSRNRLQPQHF
TRBV5-8,14,-,TRBJ2-6,CASSLVRGANVLTF
TRBV6-2/TRBV6-3,15,-,TRBJ2-3,CASSRASGRTDTQYF
TRBV30,14,-,TRBJ2-1,CAWLHRLTYNEQFF
TRBV19,13,TRBD1,TRBJ1-5,CASSRQGDQPQHF
TRBV7-3,15,TRBD1,TRBJ2-5,CASSLAGGSAETQYF
TRBV20-1,17,-,TRBJ1-2,CSASRKVVADFYYGYTF
TRBV27,14,-,TRBJ1-2,CASRPGQENDGYTF
TRBV2,15,TRBD1,TRBJ1-6,CASSATGGNDSPLHF
TRBV4-3,13,-,TRBJ1-5,CASSQGVNQPQHF
TRBV7-9,15,-,TRBJ1-4,CASSLERQPYEKLFF
TRBV6-5,14,-,TRBJ2-5,CASSFSGTEETQYF
TRBV27,14,TRBD1,TRBJ1-6,CASSRQGGGSPLHF
TRBV15,14,TRBD1,TRBJ2-3,CATSKGAGTDTQYF
TRBV28,16,TRBD1,TRBJ1-5,CASSYPGQPAGGPQHF